These 32 T cell receptor beta chains were all obtained from the same sample, sequenced in a study of CXCR3-negative and CXCR3-positive naive CD8 T cells. Their recognized antigens are unknown. The study made its TRB cDNA libraries by 5' RACE, adding UMI labels. TCRdb re-called the 5' RACE reads; one entry per CDR3 protein, DNA not given. The data include some 60,000 distinct CDR3 sequences; the top ten clones carry approximately 0.5%. Overall study results and limits: Against CXCR3-negative naive cells, CXCR3-positive naive cells showed more hydrophobic TRB CDR3s.

The sequenced sample was naive CXCR3+ CD8+ T cells from blood. Subset in this sample: CD45RO-CCR7+CD27+CD95- naive CD8+ T cells expressing CXCR3 (TNR3+). These receptors were collected from a human donor in good health. Some clones in this sample may be carry-over from other donors' samples.

The chain uses TRBV29-1 and TRBJ2-1; the TRBD2 assignment by TCRdb is unverifiable without DNA. The CDR3 runs 13 residues. CDR1 is SQVTM and CDR2 is ANQGSEA in the germline V gene. CDR3 sequence reads: CSVDREGRNEQFF.

The chain combines TRBV7-3 with TRBJ1-2; the TCRdb D gene call, TRBD1, has no DNA to confirm it. The CDR3 sequence is 16 residues long. The germline V gene has CDR1 SGHTA and CDR2 FQGTGA. Here the CDR3 reads CASSLTGAPTNYGYTF.

This sequence joins TRBV18 and TRBJ2-7; without DNA, the TCRdb call of TRBD2 cannot be checked. Germline lookup yields CDR1 KGHSH and CDR2 LQKENI. This CDR3 contains 14 residues. Here the CDR3 reads CASSPGGEAYEQYF.

V gene TRBV29-1 combines with J gene TRBJ1-1; the TCRdb D gene call, TRBD1, has no DNA to confirm it. Germline V gives CDR1 SQVTM, CDR2 ANQGSEA. This CDR3 is built from 12 residues. This CDR3 is CSAPGGHTEAFF.

The chain has TRBV20-1 and TRBJ2-7; with no DNA, the TCRdb D assignment of TRBD1 cannot be verified. Germline lookup yields CDR1 DFQATT and CDR2 SNEGSKA (reference sequence). The CDR3 consists of 14 residues. The CDR3 loop reads CSARVPLYGAEQYF.

The genes are TRBV7-9 and TRBJ2-7; the TRBD1 assignment by TCRdb is unverifiable without DNA. There are 14 residues in the CDR3. From germline, CDR1 is SEHNR and CDR2 FQNEAQ (reference sequence). The CDR3 loop is CASSGGQVAYEQYF.

The chain couples TRBV6-5 to TRBJ1-2; the TCRdb call, TRBD1, lacks DNA for checking. Germline CDR1 is MNHEY and CDR2 is SVGAGI. The CDR3 consists of 16 residues. The CDR3 here is CASSYGQELGNYGYTF.

This sequence joins TRBV20-1 and TRBJ2-7; there is no DNA to check the TCRdb D call of TRBD1. CDR3 length: 14 amino acids. Germline CDR1 and CDR2: DFQATT and SNEGSKA (reference sequence). CDR3: CSARDSPGSYEQYF.

The genes are TRBV12-3 or TRBV12-4 and TRBJ2-7. There are 12 residues in the CDR3. The CDR3 here is CASSFVGYEQYF.

V and J are TRBV6-2 or TRBV6-3 and TRBJ1-1. The CDR3 loop spans 13 amino acids. CDR1 MNHEY and CDR2 SVGEGT come from the germline V gene. Here the CDR3 reads CASSPQGLDGAFF.

The CDR3 reads CAGSLMAAGGDTQYF. This sequence joins TRBV7-9 and TRBJ2-3; TCRdb names TRBD2, which stays unverified in the absence of DNA. There are 15 residues in the CDR3. Germline values: CDR1 SEHNR, CDR2 FQNEAQ (reference sequence).

The genes are TRBV6-4 and TRBJ2-1. Germline lookup yields CDR1 MRHNA and CDR2 SNTAGT. This CDR3 has 16 amino acids. The CDR3 sequence is CASSESLGISYNEQFF.

The chain uses TRBV4-1 and TRBJ2-7. Germline values: CDR1 MGHRA, CDR2 YSYEKL. The CDR3 contains 13 residues. CDR3 residues: CASSQVDWYEQYF.

The chain is built from TRBV4-3 and TRBJ2-6; as DNA is missing, the TRBD1 call by TCRdb cannot be tested. The CDR3 spans 18 residues. Germline CDR1 LGHNA, CDR2 YSLEER. The CDR3 sequence is CASSQDWQGAAGANVLTF.

J is TRBJ2-7 and V is TRBV29-1; TCRdb's D call, TRBD1, is unchecked because there is no DNA. The CDR3 length is 13 residues. Germline V gives CDR1 SQVTM, CDR2 ANQGSEA. CDR3: CSVEEFWGGEQYF.

The chain is built from TRBV7-8 and TRBJ1-5. The germline gives CDR1 SGHVS, CDR2 FQNEAQ. This CDR3 contains 16 residues. The CDR3 is CASSLVVTDSNQPQHF.

V gene TRBV7-6 combines with J gene TRBJ2-1; checking the TCRdb D call of TRBD1 is not possible without DNA. Germline V gene data show CDR1 as SGHVS and CDR2 as FNYEAQ. CDR3 size: 17 residues. Here the CDR3 reads CASSLAHRGMIYNEQLF. Together with reference TRBV7-6 and TRBJ2-1, the CDR3 gives the full variable domain: GAGVSQSPRYKVTKRGQDVALRCDPISGHVSLYWYRQALGQGPEFLTYFNYEAQQDKSGLPNDRFSAERPEGSISTLTIQRTEQRDSAMYRCASSLAHRGMIYNEQLFGPGTRLTVL.

The chain uses TRBV6-2 or TRBV6-3 and TRBJ2-6. This CDR3 region has 15 residues. Germline CDR1 MNHEY, CDR2 SVGEGT. The CDR3: CASSYAGAGANVLTF.

This chain uses TRBV29-1 with TRBJ2-5. CDR1 is SQVTM, CDR2 ANQGSEA, per germline. The CDR3 runs 12 residues. The CDR3 here is CSVEDDQETQYF.

The genes are TRBV7-9 and TRBJ2-3; TCRdb's assignment of TRBD2 cannot be checked, as there is no DNA. This CDR3 region has 16 residues. CDR1 and CDR2 from the germline V gene are SEHNR and FQNEAQ (reference sequence). This CDR3 is CASSTPGLYGADTQYF.

The gene calls are TRBV28 and TRBJ2-5; checking the TCRdb D call of TRBD2 is not possible without DNA. Germline lookup yields CDR1 MDHEN and CDR2 SYDVKM. The CDR3 loop spans 14 amino acids. Here the CDR3 reads CASGYLAGLETQYF. The full variable domain, completed using reference TRBV28 and TRBJ2-5, is DVKVTQSSRYLVKRTGEKVFLECVQDMDHENMFWYRQDPGLGLRLIYFSYDVKMKEKGDIPEGYSVSREKKERFSLILESASTNQTSMYLCASGYLAGLETQYFGPGTRLLVL.

The chain is built from TRBV7-2 and TRBJ1-2; the D gene TCRdb calls, TRBD1, cannot be checked with no DNA. The CDR3 consists of 13 residues. Germline CDR1 is SGHTA and CDR2 is FQGNSA. The CDR3 here is CASSPTPGGGYTF.

The chain combines TRBV4-1 with TRBJ1-1; TCRdb outputs TRBD1, but without DNA this stays unchecked. CDR1 and CDR2 from the germline V gene are MGHRA and YSYEKL. There are 14 residues in the CDR3. The CDR3 loop reads CASSPGQQNTEAFF.

This CDR3 reads CAGGFGTGTYEQYF. The V and J genes are TRBV5-5 and TRBJ2-7; TCRdb picks TRBD1, but there is no DNA to check that call. The length of the CDR3 is 14 residues. Germline V gives CDR1 SGHKS, CDR2 YYEKEE (reference sequence).

This chain uses TRBV12-3 or TRBV12-4 with TRBJ1-1; TCRdb reports TRBD1, a call that lacks DNA to check it against. This CDR3 comprises 14 residues. The CDR3 spells CASSPSQGRTEAFF.

The chain is built from TRBV6-2 or TRBV6-3 and TRBJ1-5; TCRdb indicates TRBD1, and absent DNA this call remains unverified. The germline V gene encodes CDR1 MNHEY and CDR2 SVGEGT. The CDR3 sequence is 15 residues long. The CDR3 spells CASRLRGLSNQHQHF.

The chain is built from TRBV28 and TRBJ1-1; the TCRdb call, TRBD1, lacks DNA for checking. The CDR3 consists of 15 residues. Germline CDR1 MDHEN, CDR2 SYDVKM. The CDR3 sequence is CASSPWGGLSTEAFF.

The chain is built from TRBV7-2 and TRBJ1-5. The CDR3 covers 14 residues. Per the germline V gene, CDR1 is SGHTA and CDR2 is FQGNSA. The CDR3 region is CASSLNGGDQPQHF.

The chain combines TRBV9 with TRBJ2-2; lacking DNA, the TRBD1 call made by TCRdb goes unchecked. This CDR3 is built from 18 residues. Germline CDR1 and CDR2: SGDLS and YYNGEE. The CDR3: CASSVYFKGGPNTGELFF.

The chain is built from TRBV9 and TRBJ1-2; the TCRdb D gene call, TRBD1, has no DNA to confirm it. The CDR3 spans 14 residues. CDR1 is SGDLS, CDR2 YYNGEE, per germline. CDR3 region: CASNPQTGEFGYTF. Variable domain in full (rest from reference TRBV9 and TRBJ1-2): DSGVTQTPKHLITATGQRVTLRCSPRSGDLSVYWYQQSLDQGLQFLIQYYNGEERAKGNILERFSAQQFPDLHSELNLSSLELGDSALYFCASNPQTGEFGYTFGSGTRLTVV.

The chain combines TRBV20-1 with TRBJ2-2. Germline-derived CDR1 and CDR2 are DFQATT and SNEGSKA (reference sequence). This CDR3 is 13 amino acids long. CDR3 sequence: CSAPEKNTGELFF.

This chain links TRBV6-2 or TRBV6-3 with TRBJ2-3; TCRdb reports TRBD2, a call that lacks DNA to check it against. The CDR3 has 16 amino acids. CDR1 is MNHEY and CDR2 is SVGEGT in the germline V gene. CDR3 region: CASSYRLAGVTDTQYF.